A selection of T cell receptor beta chains follows, all from one sample in a study of human T cells and chemical hapten exposure. From the RACE reads, TCRdb called clonotypes with MiXCR, one entry per CDR3 protein. The sample holds about 110,000 distinct CDR3 sequences, less than 35% seen once. Sequences were derived from whole blood, sampled in connection with sensitization to the hapten diphenylcyclopropenone (DPC). These receptor sequences come from a man between 35 and 55 years old with alopecia areata. Some clones in this sample may be carry-over from other donors' samples. Each CDR3 is given with its conserved first and last residue. D genes are given only for firm matches. Rows give clone size only sometimes, using once, few, many, or a class for an expanded clone.

size	V	J	D	length	DNA	CDR3
NA	TRBV7-2	TRBJ2-2	TRBD2	16	TGTGCCAGCAGCTTAGTTAGCGGGAGATCCACCGGGGAGCTGTTTTTT	CASSLVSGRSTGELFF
NA	TRBV6-5	TRBJ2-1	TRBD1	15	TGTGCCAGCAGTCCCGGGACAGGTTCCTACAATGAGCAGTTCTTC	CASSPGTGSYNEQFF
few	TRBV29-1	TRBJ1-2	TRBD1	13	TGCAGCGTCCGGACAGGGGGCAACTATGGCTACACCTTC	CSVRTGGNYGYTF
few	TRBV7-9	TRBJ2-1	TRBD1	16	TGTGCCAGCAGCCCTTTAGTGGGGACAGTCTACAATGAGCAGTTCTTC	CASSPLVGTVYNEQFF
NA	TRBV28	TRBJ1-2	NA	16	TGTGCCACTCCGCAAAATGGGGGGTCGAATGGCTATGGCTACACCTTC	CATPQNGGSNGYGYTF
NA	TRBV28	TRBJ2-1	NA	10	TGTGCCAGCGCTGGGAATGAGCAGTTCTTC	CASAGNEQFF
NA	TRBV7-9	TRBJ2-3	NA	16	TGTGCCAGCAGCGAGGACCGGGCCCACGGCGCAGATACGCAGTATTTT	CASSEDRAHGADTQYF
NA	TRBV29-1	TRBJ2-2	NA	10	TGCAGCGTTGAAATTGGGGAGCTGTTTTTT	CSVEIGELFF
NA	TRBV7-3	TRBJ2-1	NA	13	TGTGCCAGCAGTTATTCTAGCGCTGGAGAGCAGTTCTTC	CASSYSSAGEQFF
NA	TRBV7-9	TRBJ1-2	NA	13	TGTGCCAGCAGCTTAGGGGCTGAATATGGCTACACCTTC	CASSLGAEYGYTF
NA	TRBV4-1	TRBJ2-1	NA	13	TGCGCCAGCAGCCAAGTAGAAGGCGATGAGCAGTTCTTC	CASSQVEGDEQFF
few	TRBV12-3/TRBV12-4	TRBJ2-1	TRBD2	17	TGTGCCAGCAGCTCACCCACTAGGCGGGAGGGTTACAATGAGCAGTTCTTC	CASSSPTRREGYNEQFF
NA	TRBV28	TRBJ2-7	TRBD2	13	TGTGCCAGCAGGAGCGGGAGTCCCTACGAGCAGTACTTC	CASRSGSPYEQYF
NA	TRBV7-9	TRBJ1-2	TRBD1	17	TGTGCCAGCAGCTTGGGCCGGACAGGAGGAGAAAACTATGGCTACACCTTC	CASSLGRTGGENYGYTF
NA	TRBV29-1	TRBJ1-4	NA	14	TGCAGCGTTGAGGTGGGGGTAGGTGGAGAAAAACTGTTTTTT	CSVEVGVGGEKLFF
NA	TRBV28	TRBJ2-3	NA	16	TGTGCCAGCAGGCTGGGCGACAGCAGAAACACAGATACGCAGTATTTT	CASRLGDSRNTDTQYF
few	TRBV5-6	TRBJ1-5	TRBD1	14	TGTGCCAGCAGCGAGGACAGGGGGACGGGGCCCCAGCATTTT	CASSEDRGTGPQHF
few	TRBV28	TRBJ2-7	TRBD1	15	TGTGCCAGCAGTTTGACCGGGACAGGGCTAAACGAGCAGTACTTC	CASSLTGTGLNEQYF
few	TRBV7-9	TRBJ2-5	NA	18	TGTGCCAGCAGCTTGGGACACGGCGGGAGCTCGGAGCAAGAGACCCAGTACTTC	CASSLGHGGSSEQETQYF
NA	TRBV7-2	TRBJ1-1	TRBD1	16	TGTGCCAGCAGCTTCCCCCGGACAGGGATGAACACTGAAGCTTTCTTT	CASSFPRTGMNTEAFF
few	TRBV9	TRBJ2-3	TRBD2	14	TGTGCCAGCAGCGTTTTAGCGGGAGTAGATACGCAGTATTTT	CASSVLAGVDTQYF
few	TRBV7-9	TRBJ1-1	NA	13	TGTGCCACCGACCGGGGGACCCGCACTGAAGCTTTCTTT	CATDRGTRTEAFF
few	TRBV5-6	TRBJ2-7	TRBD2	18	TGTGCCAGCAGCTTGGGTCCCCTAGCGGGAGGAATTCCGGGTGAGCAGTACTTC	CASSLGPLAGGIPGEQYF
few	TRBV5-4	TRBJ2-3	NA	15	TGTGCCACCGGAGGGGGGCCCGGCCCCTCAGATACGCAGTATTTT	CATGGGPGPSDTQYF
few	TRBV11-2	TRBJ2-7	TRBD1	17	TGTGCCAGCAGCTTAGGAAGCTCCGGGACAGGGTGGGCAGAGCAGTACTTC	CASSLGSSGTGWAEQYF
NA	TRBV20-1	TRBJ2-3	NA	13	TGCAGTGCTTCAGCAGTTGGGCCAGATACGCAGTATTTT	CSASAVGPDTQYF
NA	TRBV12-3/TRBV12-4	TRBJ1-3	NA	12	TGTGCCAGCAGTGGAAGTGGAAACACCATATATTTT	CASSGSGNTIYF
few	TRBV27	TRBJ2-3	NA	14	TGTGCCAGCAGTTCGACCACACGGACAGATACGCAGTATTTT	CASSSTTRTDTQYF
NA	TRBV6-5	TRBJ2-2	TRBD2	16	TGTGCCAGGCGGGCTAGCGGGAGTCTAAACACCGGGGAGCTGTTTTTT	CARRASGSLNTGELFF
NA	TRBV10-3	TRBJ2-5	NA	13	TGTGCCATCATGGCTCAGGGTTCAAAGACCCAGTACTTC	CAIMAQGSKTQYF
NA	TRBV27	TRBJ2-7	NA	14	TGTGCCAGCAGCCCGTCTCGGACGTCCTACGAGCAGTACTTC	CASSPSRTSYEQYF
NA	TRBV6-2/TRBV6-3	TRBJ1-1	NA	14	TGTGCCAGCAGTTACTCGACGGCATACGCTGAAGCTTTCTTT	CASSYSTAYAEAFF